Listed below are T cell receptor beta chains from one sample, sequenced in a study of regulatory T cells in long-lasting Graves disease. TCRdb used MiXCR to reprocess the multiplex PCR reads, holding one entry per CDR3 protein. The data contain 300,000 or so distinct CDR3 sequences, around 20% of them singletons. Material: peripheral blood mononuclear cells (PBMCs), obtained when the disease was refractory, from a patient treated with antithyroid drugs. These receptor sequences come from a female donor with Graves disease. Both conserved end residues are part of each CDR3. D genes are given only for firm matches. Some rows have no size entry. The others give once, few or many, or a class for an expanded clone.

TRBJ1-1	TRBD1	TRBV5-1	few	TGCGCCAGCAGCTTAATACACGGACAGGCGAACACTGAAGCTTTCTTT	CASSLIHGQANTEAFF
TRBJ2-1	-	TRBV6-5	-	TGTGCCAGCAGTTTAATGATTAATGCCTACAATGAGCAGTTCTTC	CASSLMINAYNEQFF
TRBJ2-5	-	TRBV20-1	many	TGCAGTGCTAGCCTAGGCCTAAGGGAGACCCAGTACTTC	CSASLGLRETQYF
TRBJ1-4	TRBD1	TRBV30	few	TGTGCCTGGAGTGAAGACAGGGGTCGGAGTGAAAAACTGTTTTTT	CAWSEDRGRSEKLFF
TRBJ1-2	TRBD1	TRBV29-1	many	TGCAGCGTTGAAGAAAACAGGGGGGGGGGAGGCTACACCTTC	CSVEENRGGGGYTF
TRBJ2-1	-	TRBV20-1	-	TGCAGTGACCGGAGTTCTGCCTACAATGAGCAGTTCTTC	CSDRSSAYNEQFF
TRBJ2-5	-	TRBV27	many	TGTGCCAGCCGGGATGAACTTCAAGAGACCCAGTACTTC	CASRDELQETQYF
TRBJ1-5	-	TRBV20-1	few	TGCAGTGCTAGAGACGCCGTGGGTACAAGGGCCCAGCATTTT	CSARDAVGTRAQHF
TRBJ2-4	TRBD2	TRBV6-9	-	TGTGCCAGCAGTTGGAGCGGGGGAGCCAAAAACATTCAGTACTTC	CASSWSGGAKNIQYF
TRBJ1-1	-	TRBV6-1	-	TGTGCCAGCGGGCGCGGGGCTAGCATGAACACTGAAGCTTTCTTT	CASGRGASMNTEAFF
TRBJ2-2	-	TRBV11-1	-	TGTGCCAGCAGCTCCCGGACGGAGGACACCGGGGAGCTGTTTTTT	CASSSRTEDTGELFF
TRBJ2-7	-	TRBV7-2	many	TGTGCCAGCAGCTTATGGGTTGGGGGCCCCTACGAGCAGTACTTC	CASSLWVGGPYEQYF
TRBJ1-5	-	TRBV28	many	TGTGCCAGCAGCTTAGGGGGGGGTGGGAATCAGCCCCAGCATTTT	CASSLGGGGNQPQHF
TRBJ1-4	-	TRBV7-2	-	TGTGCCAGCAGAAAGGGAGGGGGGGATGAAAAACTGTTTTTT	CASRKGGGDEKLFF
TRBJ1-5	-	TRBV2	many	TGTGCCAGTTGGGGATCTAGCAATCAGCCCCAGCATTTT	CASWGSSNQPQHF
TRBJ1-2	-	TRBV6-4	few	TGTGCCAGCAGTGACAGGCGAAGCTCCGGAACTAACTATGGCTACACCTTC	CASSDRRSSGTNYGYTF
TRBJ1-5	-	TRBV29-1	-	TGCAGCGCCCAAAATGGCAATCAGCCCCAGCATTTT	CSAQNGNQPQHF
TRBJ1-5	-	TRBV9	-	TGTGCCAGCAGCGCCGGATATTATAGCAATCAGCCCCAGCATTTT	CASSAGYYSNQPQHF
TRBJ1-3	-	TRBV27	-	TGTGCCAGCAGTTTACTTCCCACCTCTGGAAACACCATATATTTT	CASSLLPTSGNTIYF
TRBJ1-5	-	TRBV12-3/TRBV12-4	many	TGTGCCACAACCTTTCATGATCAGCCCCAGCATTTT	CATTFHDQPQHF
TRBJ1-2	TRBD1	TRBV12-3/TRBV12-4	-	TGTGCCAGCACCTCCGGCGGGACAGGGTTCTATGGCTACACCTTC	CASTSGGTGFYGYTF
TRBJ2-5	-	TRBV5-8	-	TGTGCCAGCAGCTTGGCGCGGGGGCTGAGGGAAGAGACCCAGTACTTC	CASSLARGLREETQYF